This TCR beta chain was documented in a study of T-cell reconstitution after alpha-beta-depleted transplantation in children. Whole-study findings and limits: Diversity and T-cell counts at one year after transplant derived mostly from new T cells. Where alpha-beta T cells came from about two months after transplant was reportedly several hundred expanded graft clones. The study traced high day-60 TCRbeta diversity in some patients to surviving recipient T cells and thymic progenitors.

Unique molecular identifiers were used to barcode this TCRbeta library. TCRdb re-derived calls from the PCR reads in MiXCR, one entry per CDR3 protein. The sample contains under 450,000 distinct CDR3 sequences, around 15% of which appear only once. The CDR3 consists of 17 residues. The germline V gene has CDR1 SQVTM and CDR2 ANQGSEA. Trimming took off 8 bases at V and 9 bases at J, with 32 bases between the two ends. Worth noting for this clonotype: Its antigen is not known.

The receptor comes from a boy in the first two years of life who had a stem cell transplant for Wiskott-Aldrich syndrome, so the T cells may come from the graft donor. V usage is TRBV29-1 and J usage is TRBJ2-1; D is ambiguous. The sequencing here drew on PBMCs, mostly from graft donor cells, taken 360 days after TCRalphabeta/CD19-depleted stem cell transplant. CDR3 sequence reads: CSHPSPISKSGLSEQFF. The CDR3, as DNA: TGCAGCCATCCATCTCCCATCTCCAAGTCCGGCCTGAGTGAGCAGTTCTTC.